These 30 T cell receptor beta chains were sequenced from one sample in a study of OX40 agonist ivuxolimab in advanced cancers. Here immunoSEQ multiplex PCR was the method, and the copy in TCRdb shows in-frame clones only, minus some. In the table there are tens of thousands of clones, approximately 75% of which are singletons. Specimen: CD4+ or CD8+ T cells sorted from blood, collected in a trial of the OX40 agonist ivuxolimab. The receptors originated from an adult with an advanced solid tumor such as melanoma, head and neck, liver or kidney cancer.

This sequence joins TRBV5-5 and TRBJ2-5, with 9 bases aligning to TRBD1. Germline values: CDR1 SGHKS, CDR2 YYEKEE (reference sequence). After removal of 5 bases from V and 4 bases from J, the junction contained 6 bases not matched to a gene. The CDR3 has 14 amino acids. The CDR3 here is CASRKTTGGETQYF. For the CDR3, the DNA is TGTGCCAGCAGGAAAACGACAGGGGGAGAGACCCAGTACTTC.

CDR3: CASSPDRISGNTIYF. The CDR3 DNA reads TGTGCCAGCTCACCAGACAGAATCTCTGGAAACACCATATATTTT. V and J are TRBV18 and TRBJ1-3; D might be TRBD1 (5 bases). This CDR3 has 15 residues. Trimming cost V 2 bases and J 0 bases, with 8 bases left between them. Germline CDR1 is KGHSH and CDR2 is LQKENI.

This chain joins TRBV5-4 and TRBJ2-2; D may correspond to TRBD1 or TRBD2 (5 bases each). The CDR3 is 16 residues long. Germline V lookup: CDR1 SGHNT, CDR2 YYREEE (reference sequence). V gave up 4 bases and J gave up 0 bases, with 13 bases separating them. In DNA, the CDR3 is TGTGCCAGCAGCGATCGGGGCCTCGCGAACACCGGGGAGCTGTTTTTT. Its translation is CASSDRGLANTGELFF.

Regarding this clone: At one end, the junction sequence differs from germline, possibly due to a read error. DNA for the CDR3: TGTGCCAGCTCACCATCCTCTCGAAACACCATATATTTT. It encodes CASSPSSRNTIYF. The chain combines TRBV18 with TRBJ1-3; unclear D gene. The CDR3 has 13 amino acids. CDR1 and CDR2 from the germline V gene are KGHSH and LQKENI.

The V and J genes are TRBV4-1 and TRBJ2-3; no firm D call. V was pared by 0 bases and J by 1 base, with 8 bases between. Looked up from germline, CDR1 is MGHRA and CDR2 is YSYEKL. The CDR3 totals 15 residues. The CDR3: CASSQDSRGTDTQYF. Here the CDR3 DNA reads TGCGCCAGCAGCCAAGATAGTAGGGGCACAGATACGCAGTATTTT.

This rearrangement joins TRBV5-1 to TRBJ2-2; possibly TRBD1 for D (5 bases). With 0 bases removed from V and 3 bases from J, the gap between germline ends came to 9 bases. The CDR3 consists of 15 residues. CDR1 is SGHRS, CDR2 YFSETQ, per germline. CDR3 in DNA: TGCGCCAGCAGCTTGGACAGGCTTGACACCGGGGAGCTGTTTTTT. This codes for CASSLDRLDTGELFF.

The chain recombines TRBV2 with TRBJ2-1; 11 positions match TRBD2. In germline, CDR1 is SNHLY, CDR2 FYNNEI. This CDR3 region has 18 residues. The J segment lost 2 bases and the V segment lost 4 bases, leaving 10 bases of the junction unmatched. CDR3 nucleotide sequence: TGTGCCAGCAGTGCTTTTGCTAGCGGGGGGTACACCTACAATGAGCAGTTCTTC. Translating it yields CASSAFASGGYTYNEQFF.

This clone has a single count. This sequence joins TRBV19 and TRBJ1-1; unclear D gene. With 2 bases removed from V and 1 base from J, the gap between germline ends came to 8 bases. This CDR3 spans 14 amino acids. The germline V gene has CDR1 LNHDA and CDR2 SQIVND (reference sequence). The CDR3 sequence is CASSIWKRNTEAFF. The CDR3 DNA is TGTGCCAGTAGTATATGGAAAAGGAACACTGAAGCTTTCTTT.

The chain has TRBV21-1 and TRBJ1-1. TRBV21-1 is tagged as a pseudogene. The CDR3 has 14 amino acids. The CDR3 is CASSKARRNTEAFF. The CDR3 coding sequence is TGTGCCAGCAGCAAAGCGCGACGGAACACTGAAGCTTTCTTT.

This sequence joins TRBV6-6 and TRBJ1-2; TRBD1 matches 8 bases. The germline CDR1 and CDR2 sequences are MNHNY and SVGAGI (reference sequence). The CDR3 is 15 residues long. V shed 10 bases, J shed 0 bases, and the junction held 10 bases outside the gene matches. The CDR3 protein is CAIPGQGRANYGYTF. The DNA for the CDR3 is TGTGCCATCCCTGGACAGGGAAGAGCTAACTATGGCTACACCTTC.

Only one count was recorded for this clone. V usage is TRBV7-9 and J usage is TRBJ1-1; D is unclear. The CDR3 has 15 amino acids. Trimming took off 6 bases at V and 1 base at J, with 15 bases between the two ends. Germline loops: CDR1 SEHNR, CDR2 FQNEAQ (reference sequence). In DNA form, the CDR3 reads TGTGCCAGCAGTCAACCTTTCGCGGGGAACACTGAAGCTTTCTTT. Its protein is CASSQPFAGNTEAFF.

The chain carries TRBV11-2 and TRBJ1-2; D may be TRBD1 (5 bases). V was cut by 7 bases and J by 4 bases, with 16 bases left in between. This CDR3 region has 14 residues. CDR1 and CDR2 (germline): SGHAT, FQNNGV. CDR3 in amino acids: CASTKGGHAYGYTF. In nucleotides, the CDR3 is TGTGCCAGCACGAAGGGAGGACATGCCTATGGCTACACCTTC.

The J gene is TRBJ2-2, the V gene TRBV11-2; possibly TRBD1 for D (5 bases). The CDR3 totals 15 residues. Germline-derived CDR1 and CDR2 are SGHAT and FQNNGV. The V end lost 7 bases, the J end lost 5 bases, and 17 bases lay between the germline ends. The CDR3 here is CASTRLRGETGELFF. CDR3 sequence (DNA): TGTGCCAGCACCCGCTTAAGGGGCGAGACCGGGGAGCTGTTTTTT.

This clone came up a few times. The genes are TRBV28 and TRBJ1-4; 8 nucleotides match TRBD1. The trim removed 9 bases at V and 5 bases at J, leaving 2 bases unmatched. CDR1 and CDR2 (germline): MDHEN, SYDVKM. The CDR3 runs to 12 residues. The CDR3 region is CASGQGNEKLFF. The CDR3 DNA is TGTGCCAGTGGACAGGGAAATGAAAAACTGTTTTTT.

V usage is TRBV19 and J usage is TRBJ1-1; 11 bases agree with TRBD1. The germline gives CDR1 LNHDA, CDR2 SQIVND (reference sequence). Unmatched junction bases numbered 7, after V lost 1 base and J lost 9 bases. CDR3 size: 15 residues. The CDR3, as DNA: TGTGCCAGTAGTATAGGAGGACAGGGGGCGCGGCAAGCTTTCTTT. Translated, it gives CASSIGGQGARQAFF. Supplemented by reference TRBV19 and TRBJ1-1, the full variable domain reads DGGITQSPKYLFRKEGQNVTLSCEQNLNHDAMYWYRQDPGQGLRLIYYSQIVNDFQKGDIAEGYSVSREKKESFPLTVTSAQKNPTAFYLCASSIGGQGARQAFFGQGTRLTVV.

The V call is TRBV18, the J call TRBJ1-4; perhaps TRBD1 as D (5 bases). The germline V and J ends were trimmed by 3 bases and 0 bases, with 17 bases remaining between them. Looked up from germline, CDR1 is KGHSH and CDR2 is LQKENI. This CDR3 comprises 18 residues. The CDR3 spells CASSPGLFKTSTNEKLFF. CDR3 coding DNA: TGTGCCAGCTCACCGGGACTCTTCAAAACCTCAACTAATGAAAAACTGTTTTTT.

The chain couples TRBV10-2 to TRBJ2-3; 10 bases are a match to TRBD2. The CDR3 sequence is 15 residues long. V lost 5 bases and J lost 7; bases outside the gene matches: 9. CDR1 is WSHSY, CDR2 SAAADI, per germline. The CDR3 sequence is CASSTDSGGSNTQYF. The CDR3 bases are TGCGCCAGCAGTACGGATAGCGGGGGGTCAAATACGCAGTATTTT.

This chain joins TRBV4-1 and TRBJ1-1, with D possibly matching TRBD1 (5 bases). CDR1 MGHRA and CDR2 YSYEKL come from the germline V gene. There are 14 residues in the CDR3. V lost 8 bases, J lost 3 bases, and 16 bases lay in between. CDR3 in amino acids: CASGAFLRDTEAFF. CDR3 nucleotides: TGCGCCAGCGGGGCGTTTTTGAGGGACACTGAAGCTTTCTTT.

The rearrangement uses TRBV11-2 and TRBJ1-1; TRBD1 is a possible D gene (6 bases). V was trimmed by 5 bases and J by 5 bases, leaving 12 bases between them. The CDR3 has 13 amino acids. Germline V gene data show CDR1 as SGHAT and CDR2 as FQNNGV. The CDR3 DNA reads TGTGCCAGCAGCCCAGTAGGGGGAACTGAAGCTTTCTTT. This codes for CASSPVGGTEAFF.

The chain uses TRBV29-1 and TRBJ2-1, with D tentatively TRBD2 (6 bases). Germline V CDR1 and CDR2: SQVTM, ANQGSEA. The CDR3 runs to 12 residues. The germline V and J ends were trimmed by 3 bases and 6 bases, with 9 bases remaining between them. The CDR3 spells CSVDGGTNEQFF. CDR3 nucleotides: TGCAGCGTTGACGGAGGGACCAATGAGCAGTTCTTC.

The chain recombines TRBV29-1 with TRBJ1-1, with a possible D match to TRBD1 (5 bases). This CDR3 is 12 amino acids long. Germline lookup yields CDR1 SQVTM and CDR2 ANQGSEA. Trimming shortened V by 5 bases and J by 10 bases, and 17 bases separated the two germline ends. The CDR3 protein is CSVWDPRTAAFF. CDR3 nucleotide sequence: TGCAGCGTTTGGGACCCTAGAACGGCAGCTTTCTTT.

The V gene is TRBV4-3, the J gene TRBJ2-1; D might be TRBD1 (6 bases). Trimming cost V 4 bases and J 10 bases, with 8 bases left between them. The CDR3 spans 11 residues. CDR1 LGHNA and CDR2 YSLEER come from the germline V gene. The CDR3 sequence: CASSLDSEQFF. For the CDR3, the DNA is TGCGCCAGCAGCCTGGACAGCGAGCAGTTCTTC.

On this clone: A much larger clone differs by one base, so this may be a read error. V and J are TRBV12-2 and TRBJ2-3. TRBV12-2 is described as a pseudogene. The CDR3 loop spans 12 amino acids. In nucleotides, the CDR3 is TGTGCCAGCAGCTTCCACACAGATACGCAGTATTTT. This gives the protein CASSFHTDTQYF.

The chain uses TRBV27 and TRBJ2-7; D is possibly TRBD2 (7 bases). The length of the CDR3 is 15 residues. The ends were cut back, 5 bases at V and 2 bases at J, with 16 bases in the middle. CDR1 and CDR2 (germline): MNHEY, SMNVEV (reference sequence). The CDR3 region has the DNA TGTGCCAGCAGTACCCCCCGGGGGGCCACCTACGAGCAGTACTTC. It is translated as CASSTPRGATYEQYF.

This rearrangement joins TRBV11-2 to TRBJ2-5, with unresolved D. The J call is doubtful: the DNA matches TRBJ2-7 better. The germline V gene has CDR1 SGHAT and CDR2 FQNNGV. The CDR3 spans 14 residues. The CDR3 spells CASSLFPDSYEQYF. The CDR3 region has the DNA TGTGCCAGCAGCTTATTCCCCGACTCCTACGAGCAGTACTTC.

The chain uses TRBV6-6 and TRBJ1-2; the match to TRBD1 covers 9 bases. The CDR3 loop spans 16 amino acids. Per the germline V gene, CDR1 is MNHNY and CDR2 is SVGAGI (reference sequence). The V gene end was trimmed by 1 base and the J gene end by 7 bases; junction bases not matched to a gene: 10. This CDR3 is CASSYLSRGQGVGYTF. The CDR3 DNA sequence: TGTGCCAGCAGTTACTTGTCCCGGGGACAGGGTGTTGGCTACACCTTC.

The V gene is TRBV7-9, the J gene TRBJ2-7; D is ambiguous. Germline V gene data show CDR1 as SEHNR and CDR2 as FQNEAQ (reference sequence). This CDR3 has 15 residues. V dropped 1 base and J dropped 0 bases, with 10 bases sitting between them. In DNA, the CDR3 is TGTGCCAGCAGCTTAGGCGGCCGAAGCTCCTACGAGCAGTACTTC. It codes for CASSLGGRSSYEQYF.

This clone appeared a few times. V and J are TRBV4-3 and TRBJ2-7, with a tentative D call TRBD1 (6 bases). V was trimmed by 0 bases and J by 0 bases, leaving 12 bases between them. The length of the CDR3 is 16 residues. The V gene's germline CDR1 is LGHNA and CDR2 YSLEER. CDR3 in DNA: TGCGCCAGCAGCCAAGATAGAACAGGGAGCTCCTACGAGCAGTACTTC. This gives the protein CASSQDRTGSSYEQYF.

A single count supports this clone. This chain uses TRBV19 with TRBJ1-2; possibly TRBD1 for D (5 bases). CDR3 length equals 13 residues. The V end lost 3 bases, the J end lost 2 bases, and 7 bases lay between the germline ends. Germline CDR1 reads LNHDA; CDR2 reads SQIVND (reference sequence). The CDR3 loop is CASSIRGNYGYTF. The CDR3 bases are TGTGCCAGTAGTATTCGGGGCAACTATGGCTACACCTTC.

This clone occurred once. This chain connects TRBV7-9 to TRBJ1-4, with D maybe TRBD1 (6 bases). The V end lost 1 base, the J end lost 7 bases, and 16 bases lay between the germline ends. CDR1 is SEHNR and CDR2 is FQNEAQ in the germline V gene (reference sequence). The CDR3 consists of 16 residues. The CDR3 region has the DNA TGTGCCAGCAGCTTAGGATTACAGGGAGAAACTGAAAAACTGTTTTTT. This codes for CASSLGLQGETEKLFF. Full variable domain (outside the CDR3, taken from reference TRBV7-9 and TRBJ1-4): DTGVSQNPRHKITKRGQNVTFRCDPISEHNRLYWYRQTLGQGPEFLTYFQNEAQLEKSRLLSDRFSAERPKGSFSTLEIQRTEQGDSAMYLCASSLGLQGETEKLFFGSGTQLSVL.